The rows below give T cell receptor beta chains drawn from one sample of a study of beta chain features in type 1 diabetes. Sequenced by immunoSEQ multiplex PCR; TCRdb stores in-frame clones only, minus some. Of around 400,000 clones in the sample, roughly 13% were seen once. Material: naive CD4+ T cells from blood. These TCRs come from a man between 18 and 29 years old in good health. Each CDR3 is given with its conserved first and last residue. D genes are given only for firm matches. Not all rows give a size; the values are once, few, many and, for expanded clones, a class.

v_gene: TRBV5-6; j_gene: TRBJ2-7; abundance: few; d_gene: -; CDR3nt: TGTGCCAGCAGCCCCGGGACTGGGGGAAGCTTGCGGCAGTACTTC; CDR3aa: CASSPGTGGSLRQYF
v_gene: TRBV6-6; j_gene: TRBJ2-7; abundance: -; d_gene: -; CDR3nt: TGTGCCAGCAGTGCGCGGAGAGGGCAGTACTTC; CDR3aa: CASSARRGQYF
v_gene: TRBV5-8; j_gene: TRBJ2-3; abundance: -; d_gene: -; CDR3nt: TGTGCCAGCAGCTTGGTTAGCGGCTACACAGATACGCAGTATTTT; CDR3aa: CASSLVSGYTDTQYF
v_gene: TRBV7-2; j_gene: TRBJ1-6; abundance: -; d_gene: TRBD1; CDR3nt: TGTGCCAGCAGCGGACGGGACAGGGGGACATCGGCACCCCTCCACTTT; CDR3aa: CASSGRDRGTSAPLHF
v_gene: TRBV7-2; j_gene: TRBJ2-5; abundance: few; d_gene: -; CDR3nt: TGTGCCAGCAGCTTTTACGAGGGGGTTGAGACCCAGTACTTC; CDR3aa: CASSFYEGVETQYF
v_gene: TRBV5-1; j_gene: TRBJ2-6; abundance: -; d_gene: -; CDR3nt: TGCGCCAGCAGCCCCCATCCCGAGGGGGCCAACGTCCTGACTTTC; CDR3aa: CASSPHPEGANVLTF
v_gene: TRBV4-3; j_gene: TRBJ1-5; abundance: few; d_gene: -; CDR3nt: TGCGCCAGCAGCCAAGAGACAGGCAATCAGCCCCAGCATTTT; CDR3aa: CASSQETGNQPQHF
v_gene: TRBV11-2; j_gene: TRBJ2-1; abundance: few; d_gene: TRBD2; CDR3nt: TGTGCCAGCAGCTGGGGTTCGGGAGGCTCCTACAATGAGCAGTTCTTC; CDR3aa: CASSWGSGGSYNEQFF
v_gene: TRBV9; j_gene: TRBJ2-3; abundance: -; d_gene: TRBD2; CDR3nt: TGTGCCAGCAGGACTAGCGGCACAGATACGCAGTATTTT; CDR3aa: CASRTSGTDTQYF
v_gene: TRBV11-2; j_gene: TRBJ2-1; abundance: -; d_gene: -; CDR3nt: TGTGCCAGCAGCCGCGGGGACCGCTCCTACAATGAGCAGTTCTTC; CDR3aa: CASSRGDRSYNEQFF
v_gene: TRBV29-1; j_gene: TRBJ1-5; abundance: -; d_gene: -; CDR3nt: TGCAGCTCCCCAGGGGCACACTATAGCAATCAGCCCCAGCATTTT; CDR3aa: CSSPGAHYSNQPQHF
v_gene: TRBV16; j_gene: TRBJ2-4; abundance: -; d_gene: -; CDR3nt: TGTGCCAGCAGCGGGATTACAGGGCTTCCCAAAAACATTCAGTACTTC; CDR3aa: CASSGITGLPKNIQYF
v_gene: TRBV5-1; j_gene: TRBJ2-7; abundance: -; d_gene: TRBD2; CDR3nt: TGCGCCAGCAGCTCGACAATAGCGGGAGGGCCCGGGGCCTACGAGCAGTACTTC; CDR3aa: CASSSTIAGGPGAYEQYF
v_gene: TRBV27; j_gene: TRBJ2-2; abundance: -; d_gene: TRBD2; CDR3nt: TGTGCCAGCAGTTTATCGGCGGGCGGGGGACCCGGGGAGCTGTTTTTT; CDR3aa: CASSLSAGGGPGELFF
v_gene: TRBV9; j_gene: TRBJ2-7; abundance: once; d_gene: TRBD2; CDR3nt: TGTGCCAGCAGCTCCCTCGGAGCGGGAGGTTCCTACGAGCAGTACTTC; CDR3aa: CASSSLGAGGSYEQYF
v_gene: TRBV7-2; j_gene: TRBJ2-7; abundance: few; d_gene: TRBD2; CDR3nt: TGTGCCAGCAGCTTGGGGACTAGCGGGAGCGAGCAGTACTTC; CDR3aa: CASSLGTSGSEQYF
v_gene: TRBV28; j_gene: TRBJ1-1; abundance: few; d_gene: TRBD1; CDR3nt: TGTGCCAGCAGCCGAGGGGACAGGGGAGCCACTGAAGCTTTCTTT; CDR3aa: CASSRGDRGATEAFF
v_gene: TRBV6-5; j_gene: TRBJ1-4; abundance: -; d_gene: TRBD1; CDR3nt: TGTGCCAGCAGGAAAGGACAGGGAGATGAAAAACTGTTTTTT; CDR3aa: CASRKGQGDEKLFF
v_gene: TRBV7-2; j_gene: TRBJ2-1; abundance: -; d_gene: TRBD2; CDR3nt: TGTGCCAGCAGCTTATTGGGACTACCAGCGAGATTTGAGCAGTTCTTC; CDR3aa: CASSLLGLPARFEQFF
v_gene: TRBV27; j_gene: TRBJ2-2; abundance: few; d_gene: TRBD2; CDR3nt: TGTGCCACCCGGGTGCTAGCGGCTAACGGGGAGCTGTTTTTT; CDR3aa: CATRVLAANGELFF
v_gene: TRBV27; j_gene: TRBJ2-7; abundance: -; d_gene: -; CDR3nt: TGTGCCAGCAGTTTATTCTGGAGGACCGAGCAGTACTTC; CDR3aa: CASSLFWRTEQYF
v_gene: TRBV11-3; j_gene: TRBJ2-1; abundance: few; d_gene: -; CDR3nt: TGTGCCAGCAGCTTAGGTCACAGCCAGACGCAGTTCTTC; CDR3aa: CASSLGHSQTQFF
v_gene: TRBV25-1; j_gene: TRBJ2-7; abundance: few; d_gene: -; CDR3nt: TGTGCCAGCTCCCCTGGGGCCCCCTTCGTCGAGCAGTACTTC; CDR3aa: CASSPGAPFVEQYF
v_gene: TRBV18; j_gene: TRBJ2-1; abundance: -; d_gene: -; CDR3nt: TGTGCCAGCTCACAATCACTCGTCGCAAGCTCCTACAATGAGCAGTTCTTC; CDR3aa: CASSQSLVASSYNEQFF
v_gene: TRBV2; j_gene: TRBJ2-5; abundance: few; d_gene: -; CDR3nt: TGTGCCAGCAGTGCCAGGGGAACCCAAGAGACCCAGTACTTC; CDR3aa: CASSARGTQETQYF
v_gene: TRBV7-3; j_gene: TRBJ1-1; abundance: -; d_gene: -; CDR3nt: TGTGCCAGCAGCTTAACAATGCAGGGCCCTGAAGCTTTCTTT; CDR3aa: CASSLTMQGPEAFF
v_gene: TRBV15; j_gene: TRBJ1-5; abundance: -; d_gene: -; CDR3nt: TGTGCCACCAGCACCACGGGCAATCAGCCCCAGCATTTT; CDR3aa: CATSTTGNQPQHF
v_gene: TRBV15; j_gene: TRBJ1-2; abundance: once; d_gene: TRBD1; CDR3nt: TGTGCCACCAGCAGAGATAAACACAGGGGGTATGGCTACACCTTC; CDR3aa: CATSRDKHRGYGYTF
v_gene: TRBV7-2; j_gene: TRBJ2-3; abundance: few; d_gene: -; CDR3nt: TGTGCCAGCAGCTTAGGGGCCGGCCGGCTGAGCACAGATACGCAGTATTTT; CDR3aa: CASSLGAGRLSTDTQYF
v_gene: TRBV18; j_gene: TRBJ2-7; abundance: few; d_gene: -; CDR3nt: TGTGCCAGCTCACCAAGTACAGTCTCCTACGAGCAGTACTTC; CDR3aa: CASSPSTVSYEQYF
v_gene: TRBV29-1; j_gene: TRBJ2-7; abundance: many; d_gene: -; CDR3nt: TGCAGCGTTGCCCCTTCCGCCTACGAGCAGTACTTC; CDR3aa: CSVAPSAYEQYF
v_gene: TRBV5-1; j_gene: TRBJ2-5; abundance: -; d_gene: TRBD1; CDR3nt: TGCGCCAGCAGCTGGGGGACAGGCGGTGGGGCGGAGACCCAGTACTTC; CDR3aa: CASSWGTGGGAETQYF
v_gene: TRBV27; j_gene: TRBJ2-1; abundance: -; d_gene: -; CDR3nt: TGTGCCAGCAGTTTAAACCTAAACAATGAGCAGTTCTTC; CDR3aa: CASSLNLNNEQFF
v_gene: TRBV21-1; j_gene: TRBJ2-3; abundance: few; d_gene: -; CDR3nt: TGTGCCAGCCACGAAACAATCCCAAGACAGGGCTCTCTCCGGTATACGCAGTATTTT; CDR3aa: CASHETIPRQGSLRYTQYF
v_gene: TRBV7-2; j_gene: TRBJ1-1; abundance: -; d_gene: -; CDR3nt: TGTGCCAGCAGCGGTAACAGGGACACTGAAGCTTTCTTT; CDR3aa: CASSGNRDTEAFF
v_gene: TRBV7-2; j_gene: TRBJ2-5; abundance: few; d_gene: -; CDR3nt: TGTGCCAGCAGCCAAACAGGACAGCTCCGCGAGACCCAGTACTTC; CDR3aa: CASSQTGQLRETQYF
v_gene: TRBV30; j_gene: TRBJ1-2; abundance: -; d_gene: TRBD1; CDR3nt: TGTGCCTGGACCCGACAGGGGGCTAACTATGGCTACACCTTC; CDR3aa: CAWTRQGANYGYTF
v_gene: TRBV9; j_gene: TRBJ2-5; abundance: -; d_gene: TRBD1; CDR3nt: TGTGCCAGCAGCGTGCGACAGGGTCTAATGGAGACCCAGTACTTC; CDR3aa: CASSVRQGLMETQYF
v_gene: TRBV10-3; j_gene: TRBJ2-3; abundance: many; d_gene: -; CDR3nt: TGTGCCACGGCGGCCGACCCTGATACGCAGTATTTT; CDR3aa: CATAADPDTQYF
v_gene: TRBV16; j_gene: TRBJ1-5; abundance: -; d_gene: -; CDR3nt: TGTGCCAGCAGCCGATTTGACTACGGGAATCAGCCCCAGCATTTT; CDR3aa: CASSRFDYGNQPQHF
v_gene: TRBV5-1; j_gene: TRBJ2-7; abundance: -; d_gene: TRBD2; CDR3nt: TGCGCCAGCAGCTTGGCCGGGACTAGCGGGATAAACTCCTACGAGCAGTACTTC; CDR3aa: CASSLAGTSGINSYEQYF
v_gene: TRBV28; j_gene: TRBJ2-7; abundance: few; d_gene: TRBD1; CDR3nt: TGTGCCAGCAGTACGGGACAGACCTACGAGCAGTACTTC; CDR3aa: CASSTGQTYEQYF
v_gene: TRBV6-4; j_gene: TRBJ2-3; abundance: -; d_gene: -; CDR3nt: TGTGCCAGCAGTGAGCAGGCCCCCCCAGATACGCAGTATTTT; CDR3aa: CASSEQAPPDTQYF
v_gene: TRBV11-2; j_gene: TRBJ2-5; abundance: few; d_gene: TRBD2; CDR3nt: TGTGCCAGCAGCTCCCCCGGGACTAGCGGGGCGCGGGAGACCCAGTACTTC; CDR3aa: CASSSPGTSGARETQYF
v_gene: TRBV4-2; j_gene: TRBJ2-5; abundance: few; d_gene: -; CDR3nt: TGTGCCAGCAGCCAAGTGGCCGATTACCAAGAGACCCAGTACTTC; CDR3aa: CASSQVADYQETQYF
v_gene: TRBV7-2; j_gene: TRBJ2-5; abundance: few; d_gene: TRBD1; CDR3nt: TGTGCCAGCAGCGATTCGACAGGGGGTTCACAAGAGACCCAGTACTTC; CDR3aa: CASSDSTGGSQETQYF
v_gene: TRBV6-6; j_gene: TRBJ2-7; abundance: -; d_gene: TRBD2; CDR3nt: TGTGCCAGCAGCCCCGTAGCGGGGAAGAGCTCCTACGAGCAGTACTTC; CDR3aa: CASSPVAGKSSYEQYF